Listed below are T cell receptor beta chains from one sample, sequenced in a study of Ad26.COV2.S vaccination and SARS-CoV-2 variants. Using immunoSEQ multiplex PCR, the repertoire was profiled, and TCRdb retains in-frame clones only, with some absent. The sample lists around 370,000 clones, about 85% occurring once. This specimen consisted of peripheral blood, obtained in a trial of Ad26.COV2.S vaccine versus placebo. The receptors derive from a person between 18 and 60 years old who received the Ad26.COV2.S COVID-19 vaccine or a placebo. Each CDR3 is given with its conserved first and last residue. A D gene is named only where the DNA matches it firmly. Clone size is stated in some rows and not others, as once, few, many or a class when expanded.

CDR3 DNA: TGCGCCAGCAGCCAAGATCGGGCGACTAGCGGGGGTCCGTTCTCCTACGAGCAGTACTTC
CDR3 protein: CASSQDRATSGGPFSYEQYF
clone size: few
V gene: TRBV4-3
J gene: TRBJ2-7
D gene: TRBD2

CDR3 DNA: TGTGCCAGTAGTATAGACAGGGGCGCGTACTCCTATGGCTACACCTTC
CDR3 protein: CASSIDRGAYSYGYTF
clone size: -
V gene: TRBV19
J gene: TRBJ1-2
D gene: -

CDR3 DNA: TGTGCCAGCAGTTACGACTACACATACGAGCAGTACTTC
CDR3 protein: CASSYDYTYEQYF
clone size: -
V gene: TRBV6-2/TRBV6-3
J gene: TRBJ2-7
D gene: -

CDR3 DNA: TGTGCCAGCAGTTACGGGCAGGGAGCAGATACGCAGTATTTT
CDR3 protein: CASSYGQGADTQYF
clone size: -
V gene: TRBV6-2/TRBV6-3
J gene: TRBJ2-3
D gene: -

CDR3 DNA: TGTGCCAGCAGTGGGGGACAGGGTAGGGATTCACCCCTCCACTTT
CDR3 protein: CASSGGQGRDSPLHF
clone size: -
V gene: TRBV25-1
J gene: TRBJ1-6
D gene: TRBD1

CDR3 DNA: TGTGCCAGCAGTTTATTTCAGGGGGCCAGGTTCCGCGAGCAGTACTTC
CDR3 protein: CASSLFQGARFREQYF
clone size: -
V gene: TRBV27
J gene: TRBJ2-7
D gene: TRBD1

CDR3 DNA: TGCGCCAGCAGTGAGTCTGCTCTTGGGGAGCTGTTTTTT
CDR3 protein: CASSESALGELFF
clone size: -
V gene: TRBV10-1
J gene: TRBJ2-2
D gene: -

CDR3 DNA: TGTGCCAGCAGCCTCCGGGACCCTCCCGGCTACACCTTC
CDR3 protein: CASSLRDPPGYTF
clone size: -
V gene: TRBV6-2/TRBV6-3
J gene: TRBJ1-2
D gene: -

CDR3 DNA: TGCGCCAGCAGCCGCGGGGACACCGGGGAGCTGTTTTTT
CDR3 protein: CASSRGDTGELFF
clone size: -
V gene: TRBV5-1
J gene: TRBJ2-2
D gene: -

CDR3 DNA: TGTGCCAGCAGCTTAGGACTGCCGGCTAATTCACCCCTCCACTTT
CDR3 protein: CASSLGLPANSPLHF
clone size: -
V gene: TRBV11-2
J gene: TRBJ1-6
D gene: -

CDR3 DNA: TGCGCCAGCAGCTTGTCAGGGTTCAATCAGCCCCAGCATTTT
CDR3 protein: CASSLSGFNQPQHF
clone size: -
V gene: TRBV5-1
J gene: TRBJ1-5
D gene: -

CDR3 DNA: TGCGCCAGCAGCCAAGATGGACTAGCCAAAAACATTCAGTACTTC
CDR3 protein: CASSQDGLAKNIQYF
clone size: -
V gene: TRBV4-1
J gene: TRBJ2-4
D gene: -

CDR3 DNA: TGTGCCAGCAGCTTAGAATTGGCGGGAGGGTACGAGCAGTACTTC
CDR3 protein: CASSLELAGGYEQYF
clone size: -
V gene: TRBV7-2
J gene: TRBJ2-7
D gene: TRBD2

CDR3 DNA: TGTGCCAGCAGTTTATGGACAGGAGGTGGGCCAGATACGCAGTATTTT
CDR3 protein: CASSLWTGGGPDTQYF
clone size: -
V gene: TRBV28
J gene: TRBJ2-3
D gene: -

CDR3 DNA: TGTGCCGGGGGTTGTAAAGGGGGCAAAGAGACCCAGTACTTC
CDR3 protein: CAGGCKGGKETQYF
clone size: few
V gene: TRBV19
J gene: TRBJ2-5
D gene: TRBD1

CDR3 DNA: TGTGCCAGCTCTTCTAGGACAGGGGCCTACGAGCAGTACTTC
CDR3 protein: CASSSRTGAYEQYF
clone size: -
V gene: TRBV27
J gene: TRBJ2-7
D gene: TRBD1

CDR3 DNA: TGCAGCGTTGTGCAGGGGGGGGAAGAGACCCAGTACTTC
CDR3 protein: CSVVQGGEETQYF
clone size: few
V gene: TRBV29-1
J gene: TRBJ2-5
D gene: -

CDR3 DNA: TGTGCCAGCAGCCAAGATACCGGACCTTGGGGTGGCTACACCTTC
CDR3 protein: CASSQDTGPWGGYTF
clone size: -
V gene: TRBV3-1/TRBV3-2
J gene: TRBJ1-2
D gene: -

CDR3 DNA: TGTGCCAGCAGTCGTGGTTACGAGCAGTACTTC
CDR3 protein: CASSRGYEQYF
clone size: -
V gene: TRBV12-3/TRBV12-4
J gene: TRBJ2-7
D gene: -

CDR3 DNA: TGTGCCACCAGCAGAGACCTCGGAAACACCATATATTTT
CDR3 protein: CATSRDLGNTIYF
clone size: -
V gene: TRBV15
J gene: TRBJ1-3
D gene: -

CDR3 DNA: TGTGCCAGCAGTATTGACAGCCGGGAGCAGTACTTC
CDR3 protein: CASSIDSREQYF
clone size: once
V gene: TRBV12-3/TRBV12-4
J gene: TRBJ2-7
D gene: -

CDR3 DNA: TGTGCCTGGAGTAGAGGCAGGGCGCAAGAGACCCAGTACTTC
CDR3 protein: CAWSRGRAQETQYF
clone size: -
V gene: TRBV30
J gene: TRBJ2-5
D gene: -

CDR3 DNA: TGCAGCGCCCATTCCGGGGCCCATGAGCAGTTCTTC
CDR3 protein: CSAHSGAHEQFF
clone size: -
V gene: TRBV29-1
J gene: TRBJ2-1
D gene: -

CDR3 DNA: TGTGCCAGCAGCCAACCGGGAGTCGGCACAGATACGCAGTATTTT
CDR3 protein: CASSQPGVGTDTQYF
clone size: -
V gene: TRBV3-1/TRBV3-2
J gene: TRBJ2-3
D gene: -

CDR3 DNA: TGTGCCACCAGCAGGCCGACGACGGAAAATTCACCCCTCCACTTT
CDR3 protein: CATSRPTTENSPLHF
clone size: -
V gene: TRBV15
J gene: TRBJ1-6
D gene: -

CDR3 DNA: TGTGCCAGTAGTATAGTCCACGAGACGGCTGGAAACACCATATATTTT
CDR3 protein: CASSIVHETAGNTIYF
clone size: -
V gene: TRBV19
J gene: TRBJ1-3
D gene: -

CDR3 DNA: TGTGCCAGTACCGACGTCGATGGAGAAAAACTGTTTTTT
CDR3 protein: CASTDVDGEKLFF
clone size: -
V gene: TRBV19
J gene: TRBJ1-4
D gene: -

CDR3 DNA: TGTGCCAGCAGCGGCGTGTACGTAACACAAGAGACCCAGTACTTC
CDR3 protein: CASSGVYVTQETQYF
clone size: -
V gene: TRBV13
J gene: TRBJ2-5
D gene: -

CDR3 DNA: TGTGCCAGTAGACCGGATAGCGGGAGCCCCTCGAGCTCCTACAATGAGCAGTTCTTC
CDR3 protein: CASRPDSGSPSSSYNEQFF
clone size: -
V gene: TRBV19
J gene: TRBJ2-1
D gene: TRBD2

CDR3 DNA: TGCGCCAGCAGTGACTTTGACTCCTACGAGCAGTACTTC
CDR3 protein: CASSDFDSYEQYF
clone size: -
V gene: TRBV10-1
J gene: TRBJ2-7
D gene: -

CDR3 DNA: TGTGCCAGCAGCTTGGATGGGAGGATGAACACTGAAGCTTTCTTT
CDR3 protein: CASSLDGRMNTEAFF
clone size: -
V gene: TRBV5-5
J gene: TRBJ1-1
D gene: -

CDR3 DNA: TGCGCCAGCAGCTCCGGAGACGGGGGTATTAACTATGGCTACACCTTC
CDR3 protein: CASSSGDGGINYGYTF
clone size: -
V gene: TRBV5-1
J gene: TRBJ1-2
D gene: -

CDR3 DNA: TGTGCCAGCAGTTACAGGGCAGGGGGTAACTATGGCTACACCTTC
CDR3 protein: CASSYRAGGNYGYTF
clone size: -
V gene: TRBV6-5
J gene: TRBJ1-2
D gene: TRBD1

CDR3 DNA: TGTGCCAGTAGTCCCGACCTGGCCTACGAGCAGTACTTC
CDR3 protein: CASSPDLAYEQYF
clone size: -
V gene: TRBV19
J gene: TRBJ2-7
D gene: -

CDR3 DNA: TGCGCCAGCAGCTTGGTACTAGCGGGGGCCAGCTCCTACAATGAGCAGTTCTTC
CDR3 protein: CASSLVLAGASSYNEQFF
clone size: -
V gene: TRBV5-1
J gene: TRBJ2-1
D gene: TRBD2

CDR3 DNA: TGTGCCAGCAGCCAAGTCAGCCTTTCCCCCCTCCACTTT
CDR3 protein: CASSQVSLSPLHF
clone size: -
V gene: TRBV3-1/TRBV3-2
J gene: TRBJ1-6
D gene: -

CDR3 DNA: TGCGCCAGCAGCTTGGCTGGTCGGAGTGGCTACACCTTC
CDR3 protein: CASSLAGRSGYTF
clone size: -
V gene: TRBV5-1
J gene: TRBJ1-2
D gene: -

CDR3 DNA: TGTGCCAGCAGCTGGACAGCTAGCACAGATACGCAGTATTTT
CDR3 protein: CASSWTASTDTQYF
clone size: -
V gene: TRBV5-8
J gene: TRBJ2-3
D gene: -

CDR3 DNA: TGTGCCAGCAGTTCTCGGGGATCCACAGATACGCAGTATTTT
CDR3 protein: CASSSRGSTDTQYF
clone size: -
V gene: TRBV25-1
J gene: TRBJ2-3
D gene: -

CDR3 DNA: TGTGCCAGCTCTAGGGGGGTCGTCACTGAAGCTTTCTTT
CDR3 protein: CASSRGVVTEAFF
clone size: -
V gene: TRBV9
J gene: TRBJ1-1
D gene: -

CDR3 DNA: TGCGCCAGCAGCTTGGCCCAGGGAGGCACCGGGGAGCTGTTTTTT
CDR3 protein: CASSLAQGGTGELFF
clone size: once
V gene: TRBV5-1
J gene: TRBJ2-2
D gene: -

CDR3 DNA: TGTGCCAGCAGCCCACCATGGCGGGGAGTAGATGGCTACACCTTC
CDR3 protein: CASSPPWRGVDGYTF
clone size: -
V gene: TRBV7-2
J gene: TRBJ1-2
D gene: -

CDR3 DNA: TGCAGCGTTGGGTGGGGGGAATTTGGCTACACCTTC
CDR3 protein: CSVGWGEFGYTF
clone size: -
V gene: TRBV29-1
J gene: TRBJ1-2
D gene: -

CDR3 DNA: TGTGCCAGCAGCCGAAAACAGGGGGGCTATGGCTACACCTTC
CDR3 protein: CASSRKQGGYGYTF
clone size: -
V gene: TRBV7-9
J gene: TRBJ1-2
D gene: TRBD1

CDR3 DNA: TGTGCCAGTAGTTCGAATTACGTGAACACTGAAGCTTTCTTT
CDR3 protein: CASSSNYVNTEAFF
clone size: -
V gene: TRBV19
J gene: TRBJ1-1
D gene: -

CDR3 DNA: TGTGCCAGCAGCTCGACGAGGGGGCGAAACATTCAGTACTTC
CDR3 protein: CASSSTRGRNIQYF
clone size: -
V gene: TRBV9
J gene: TRBJ2-4
D gene: TRBD1

CDR3 DNA: TGTGCCAGCAGCAAGAACTACAGGGCTGGAAACACCATATATTTT
CDR3 protein: CASSKNYRAGNTIYF
clone size: -
V gene: TRBV7-8
J gene: TRBJ1-3
D gene: -

CDR3 DNA: TGTGCCAGCAGTTCCGACAGCTACGAGCAGTACTTC
CDR3 protein: CASSSDSYEQYF
clone size: -
V gene: TRBV28
J gene: TRBJ2-7
D gene: -

CDR3 DNA: TGTGCCAGCAGCTTATCGGGGCCCGGTCGAGATACGCAGTATTTT
CDR3 protein: CASSLSGPGRDTQYF
clone size: -
V gene: TRBV11-2
J gene: TRBJ2-3
D gene: -

CDR3 DNA: TGTGCCAGCTCGCCGGCTCGGGGGGATGGCTACACCTTC
CDR3 protein: CASSPARGDGYTF
clone size: -
V gene: TRBV18
J gene: TRBJ1-2
D gene: -

CDR3 DNA: TGTGCCAGCAGCTTATCCCGGGAGGGATACGAGCAGTACTTC
CDR3 protein: CASSLSREGYEQYF
clone size: -
V gene: TRBV7-2
J gene: TRBJ2-7
D gene: TRBD2

CDR3 DNA: TGTGCCAGTAGTACCCCCAGACTGACTAATCAGCCCCAGCATTTT
CDR3 protein: CASSTPRLTNQPQHF
clone size: -
V gene: TRBV19
J gene: TRBJ1-5
D gene: -

CDR3 DNA: TGTGCCAGCAGCCCAACACAGGCAACGGAGAGGTTATTT
CDR3 protein: CASSPTQATERLF
clone size: -
V gene: TRBV5-5
J gene: TRBJ1-4
D gene: -

CDR3 DNA: TGCGCCAGCAGCTCCGGACTAGCTGGTGTCTACGAGCAGTACTTC
CDR3 protein: CASSSGLAGVYEQYF
clone size: -
V gene: TRBV5-1
J gene: TRBJ2-7
D gene: TRBD2

CDR3 DNA: TGTGCCAGCAGCGCCGGGGAGGACAGGCCGAACACTGAAGCTTTCTTT
CDR3 protein: CASSAGEDRPNTEAFF
clone size: -
V gene: TRBV9
J gene: TRBJ1-1
D gene: TRBD1

CDR3 DNA: TGCGCCAGCAGCTTGGTAGGCGAACACTCTGAAGCTTTCTTT
CDR3 protein: CASSLVGEHSEAFF
clone size: few
V gene: TRBV5-1
J gene: TRBJ1-1
D gene: -